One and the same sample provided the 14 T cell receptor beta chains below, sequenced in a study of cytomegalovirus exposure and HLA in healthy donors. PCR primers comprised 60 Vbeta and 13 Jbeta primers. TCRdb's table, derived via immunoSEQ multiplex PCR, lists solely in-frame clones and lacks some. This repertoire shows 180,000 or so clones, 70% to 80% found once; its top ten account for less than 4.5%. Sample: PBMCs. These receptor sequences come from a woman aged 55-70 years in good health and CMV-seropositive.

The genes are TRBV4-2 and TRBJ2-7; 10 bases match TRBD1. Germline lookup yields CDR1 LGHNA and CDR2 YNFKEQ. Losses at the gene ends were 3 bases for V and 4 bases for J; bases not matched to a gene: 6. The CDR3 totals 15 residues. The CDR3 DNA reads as TGTGCCAGCAGCCAGAGACAGGGGGCCACATACGAGCAGTACTTC. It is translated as CASSQRQGATYEQYF.

The CDR3 is CASSLAGVDSPLHF. DNA for the CDR3: TGTGCCAGCAGTTTAGCAGGGGTGGATTCACCCCTCCACTTT. The rearrangement links TRBV28 to TRBJ1-6, with a weak D call TRBD1 (6 bases). The V gene's germline CDR1 is MDHEN and CDR2 SYDVKM. The CDR3 spans 14 residues. Trimming pared 2 bases from V and 8 bases from J, leaving 10 bases between.

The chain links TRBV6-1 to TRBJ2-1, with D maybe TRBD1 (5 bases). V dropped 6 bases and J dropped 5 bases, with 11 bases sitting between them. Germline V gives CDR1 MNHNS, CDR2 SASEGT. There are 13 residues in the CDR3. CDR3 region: CASRTDSHNEQFF. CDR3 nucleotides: TGTGCCAGCAGGACAGACAGTCACAATGAGCAGTTCTTC.

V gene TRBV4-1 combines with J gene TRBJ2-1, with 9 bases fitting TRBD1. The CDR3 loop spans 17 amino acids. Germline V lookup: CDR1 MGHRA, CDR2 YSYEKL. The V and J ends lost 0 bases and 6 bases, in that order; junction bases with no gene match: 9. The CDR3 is CASSQESTGGLVNEQFF. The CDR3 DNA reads TGCGCCAGCAGCCAAGAGTCGACAGGGGGTTTAGTCAATGAGCAGTTCTTC.

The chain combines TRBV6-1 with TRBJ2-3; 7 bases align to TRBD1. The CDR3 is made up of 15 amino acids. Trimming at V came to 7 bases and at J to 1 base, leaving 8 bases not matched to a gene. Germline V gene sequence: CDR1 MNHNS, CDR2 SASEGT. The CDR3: CASTRDRVGTDTQYF. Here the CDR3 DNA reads TGTGCCAGCACCCGAGACAGGGTGGGCACAGATACGCAGTATTTT.

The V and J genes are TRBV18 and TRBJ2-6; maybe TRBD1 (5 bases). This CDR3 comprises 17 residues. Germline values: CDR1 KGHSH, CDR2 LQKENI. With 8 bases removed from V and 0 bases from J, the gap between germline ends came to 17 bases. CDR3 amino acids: CASLLQGLSSGANVLTF. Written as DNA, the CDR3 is TGTGCCAGCCTTCTTCAGGGTCTTAGCTCTGGGGCCAACGTCCTGACTTTC.

For the CDR3, the DNA is TGTGCCAGCAGCATGCGGGGGAGCACAGATACGCAGTATTTT. Its protein is CASSMRGSTDTQYF. V is TRBV9 and J is TRBJ2-3, with 7 bases matching TRBD2. Trimming took 4 bases from V and 0 from J; bases not matched to a gene: 2. Germline V CDR1 and CDR2: SGDLS, YYNGEE. The CDR3 covers 14 residues.

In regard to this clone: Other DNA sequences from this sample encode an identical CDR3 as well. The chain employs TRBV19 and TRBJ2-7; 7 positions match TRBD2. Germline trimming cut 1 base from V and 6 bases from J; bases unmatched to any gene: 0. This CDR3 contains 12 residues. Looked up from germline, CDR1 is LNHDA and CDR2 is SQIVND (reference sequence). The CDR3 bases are TGTGCCAGTAGTATAGGGGGGGGCGAGCAGTACTTC. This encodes CASSIGGGEQYF.

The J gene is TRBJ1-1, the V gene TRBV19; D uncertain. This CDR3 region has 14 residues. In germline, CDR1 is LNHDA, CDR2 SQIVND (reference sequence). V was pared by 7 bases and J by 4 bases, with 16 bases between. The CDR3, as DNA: TGTGCCAGTACACCCCGGCGGCAATTCACTGAAGCTTTCTTT. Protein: CASTPRRQFTEAFF. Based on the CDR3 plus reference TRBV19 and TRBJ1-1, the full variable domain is DGGITQSPKYLFRKEGQNVTLSCEQNLNHDAMYWYRQDPGQGLRLIYYSQIVNDFQKGDIAEGYSVSREKKESFPLTVTSAQKNPTAFYLCASTPRRQFTEAFFGQGTRLTVV.

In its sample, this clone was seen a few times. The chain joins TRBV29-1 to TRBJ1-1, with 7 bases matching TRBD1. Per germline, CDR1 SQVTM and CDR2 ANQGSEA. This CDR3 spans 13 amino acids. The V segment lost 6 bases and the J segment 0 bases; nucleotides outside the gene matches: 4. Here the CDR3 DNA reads TGCAGCGTCTTAGACAGGGTGAACACTGAAGCTTTCTTT. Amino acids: CSVLDRVNTEAFF.

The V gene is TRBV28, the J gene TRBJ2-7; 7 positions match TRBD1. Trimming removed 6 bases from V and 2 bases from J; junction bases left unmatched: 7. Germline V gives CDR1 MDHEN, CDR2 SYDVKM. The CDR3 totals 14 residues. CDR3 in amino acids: CASSQPGQTYEQYF. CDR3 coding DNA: TGTGCCAGCAGCCAACCGGGACAGACCTACGAGCAGTACTTC.

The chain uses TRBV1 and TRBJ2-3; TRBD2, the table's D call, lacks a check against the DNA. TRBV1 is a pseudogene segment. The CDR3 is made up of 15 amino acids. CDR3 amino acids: CTSSQEAGAWDTQYF. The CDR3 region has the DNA TGCACCAGCAGCCAAGAAGCGGGAGCATGGGATACGCAGTATTTT.

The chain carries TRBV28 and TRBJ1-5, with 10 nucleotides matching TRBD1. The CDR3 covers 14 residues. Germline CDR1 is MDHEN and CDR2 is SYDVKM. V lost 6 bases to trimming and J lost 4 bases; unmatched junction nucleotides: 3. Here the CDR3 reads CASRKDRGNQPQHF. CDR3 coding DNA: TGTGCCAGCAGGAAGGACAGGGGGAATCAGCCCCAGCATTTT.

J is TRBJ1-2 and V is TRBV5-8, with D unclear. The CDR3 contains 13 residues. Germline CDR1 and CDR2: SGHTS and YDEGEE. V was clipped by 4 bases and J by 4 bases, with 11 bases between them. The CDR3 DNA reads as TGTGCCAGCAGCGTGGGCGGCCGCTATGGCTACACCTTC. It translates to CASSVGGRYGYTF.